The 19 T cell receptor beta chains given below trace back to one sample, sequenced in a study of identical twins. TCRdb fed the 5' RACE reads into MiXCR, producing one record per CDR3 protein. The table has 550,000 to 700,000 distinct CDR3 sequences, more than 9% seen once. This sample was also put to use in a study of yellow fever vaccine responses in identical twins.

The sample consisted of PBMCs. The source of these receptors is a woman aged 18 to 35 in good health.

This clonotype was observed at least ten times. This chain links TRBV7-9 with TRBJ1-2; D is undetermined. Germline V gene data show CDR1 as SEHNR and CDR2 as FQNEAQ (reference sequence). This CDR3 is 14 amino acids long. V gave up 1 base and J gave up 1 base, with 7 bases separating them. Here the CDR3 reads CASSLVALNYGYTF. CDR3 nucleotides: TGTGCCAGCAGCTTAGTAGCGCTTAACTATGGCTACACCTTC.

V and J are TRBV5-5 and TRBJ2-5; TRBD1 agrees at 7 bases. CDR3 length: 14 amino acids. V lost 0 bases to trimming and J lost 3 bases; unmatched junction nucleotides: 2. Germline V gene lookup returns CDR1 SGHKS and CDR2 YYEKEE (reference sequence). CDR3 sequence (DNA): TGTGCCAGCAGCTTGGACAGGGGAAAAGAGACCCAGTACTTC. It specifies CASSLDRGKETQYF.

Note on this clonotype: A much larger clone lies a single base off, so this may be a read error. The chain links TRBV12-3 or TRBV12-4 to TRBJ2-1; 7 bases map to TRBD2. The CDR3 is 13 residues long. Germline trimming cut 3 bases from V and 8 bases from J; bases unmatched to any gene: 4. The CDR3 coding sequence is TGTGCCAGCAGTTTTTGGGAGGGTTATGAGCAGTTCTTC. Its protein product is CASSFWEGYEQFF.

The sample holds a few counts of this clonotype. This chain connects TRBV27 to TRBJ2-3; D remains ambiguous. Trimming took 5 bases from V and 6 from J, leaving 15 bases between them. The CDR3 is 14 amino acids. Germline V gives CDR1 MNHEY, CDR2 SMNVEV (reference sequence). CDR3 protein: CASSPYSIGDTQYF. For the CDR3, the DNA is TGTGCCAGCAGTCCGTACAGTATCGGGGATACGCAGTATTTT.

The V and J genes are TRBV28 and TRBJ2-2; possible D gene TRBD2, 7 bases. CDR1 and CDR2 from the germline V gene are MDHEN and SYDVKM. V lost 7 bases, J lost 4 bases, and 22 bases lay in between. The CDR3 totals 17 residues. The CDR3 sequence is CASTSPGAGVSTGELFF. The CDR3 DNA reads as TGTGCCAGCACCTCCCCGGGGGCGGGAGTCAGCACCGGGGAGCTGTTTTTT.

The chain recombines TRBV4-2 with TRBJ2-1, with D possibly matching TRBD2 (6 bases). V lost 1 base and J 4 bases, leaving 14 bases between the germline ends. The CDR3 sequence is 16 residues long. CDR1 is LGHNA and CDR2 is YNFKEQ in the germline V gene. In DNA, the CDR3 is TGTGCCAGCAGCCAAGTCGGGGGTTTGAAGTACAATGAGCAGTTCTTC. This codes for CASSQVGGLKYNEQFF.

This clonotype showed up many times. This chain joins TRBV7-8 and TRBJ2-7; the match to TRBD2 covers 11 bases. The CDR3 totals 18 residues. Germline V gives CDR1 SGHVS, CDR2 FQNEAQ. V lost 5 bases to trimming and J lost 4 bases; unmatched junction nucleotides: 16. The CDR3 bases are TGTGCCAGCAGCGACAGAAGACTAGCGGGAAGCCAAAGATACGAGCAGTACTTC. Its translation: CASSDRRLAGSQRYEQYF.

CDR3 sequence reads: CASSHTGPSSYEQYF. CDR3 nucleotide sequence: TGTGCCAGCAGTCACACGGGGCCCAGCTCCTACGAGCAGTACTTC. The chain is built from TRBV6-5 and TRBJ2-7; possibly TRBD1 or TRBD2 for D (5 bases each). The CDR3 length is 15 residues. CDR1 is MNHEY, CDR2 SVGAGI, per germline. The V end was cut by 5 bases, the J end by 0 bases, with 14 bases between.

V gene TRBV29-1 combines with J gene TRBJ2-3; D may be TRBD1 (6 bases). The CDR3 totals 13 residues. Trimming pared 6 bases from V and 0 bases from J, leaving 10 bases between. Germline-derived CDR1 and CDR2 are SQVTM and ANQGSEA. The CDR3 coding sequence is TGCAGCGTGAGGGGGAGAAGCACAGATACGCAGTATTTT. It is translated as CSVRGRSTDTQYF.

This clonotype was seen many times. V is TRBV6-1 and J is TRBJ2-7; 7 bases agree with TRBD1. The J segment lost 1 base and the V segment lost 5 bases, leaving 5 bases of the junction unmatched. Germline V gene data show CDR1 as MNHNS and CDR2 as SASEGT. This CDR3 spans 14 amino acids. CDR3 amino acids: CASSLGQRSYEQYF. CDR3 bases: TGTGCCAGCAGTCTGGGACAGCGTTCCTACGAGCAGTACTTC.

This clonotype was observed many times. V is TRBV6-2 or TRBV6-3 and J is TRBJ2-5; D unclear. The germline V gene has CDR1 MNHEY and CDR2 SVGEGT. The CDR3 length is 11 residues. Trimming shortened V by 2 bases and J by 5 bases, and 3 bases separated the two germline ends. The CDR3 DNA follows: TGTGCCAGCAGTTACGGGGAGACCCAGTACTTC. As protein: CASSYGETQYF.

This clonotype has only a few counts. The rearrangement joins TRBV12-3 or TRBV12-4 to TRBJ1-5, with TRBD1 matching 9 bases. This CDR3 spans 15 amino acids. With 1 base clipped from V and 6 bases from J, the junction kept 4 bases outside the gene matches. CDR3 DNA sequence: TGTGCCAGCAGTTTAGATGGACAGGGGCGTCAGCCCCAGCATTTT. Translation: CASSLDGQGRQPQHF.

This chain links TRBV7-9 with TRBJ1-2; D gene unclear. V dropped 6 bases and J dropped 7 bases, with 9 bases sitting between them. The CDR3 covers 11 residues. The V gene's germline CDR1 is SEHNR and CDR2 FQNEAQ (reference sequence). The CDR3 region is CASSRFGGYTF. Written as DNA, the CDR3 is TGTGCCAGCAGTCGCTTCGGTGGCTACACCTTC.

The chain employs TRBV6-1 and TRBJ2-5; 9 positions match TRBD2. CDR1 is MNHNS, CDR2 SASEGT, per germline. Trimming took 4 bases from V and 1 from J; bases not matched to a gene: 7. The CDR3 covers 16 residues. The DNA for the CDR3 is TGTGCCAGCAGTGGGGAGCCGACTAGCGGCCAAGAGACCCAGTACTTC. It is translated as CASSGEPTSGQETQYF.

The CDR3 is CASSSSGTRGTGELFF. The CDR3 DNA sequence: TGTGCCAGCAGTTCCTCCGGGACTAGAGGTACCGGGGAGCTGTTTTTT. V and J are TRBV12-3 or TRBV12-4 and TRBJ2-2, with 8 positions matching TRBD2. This CDR3 contains 16 residues. The V gene end was trimmed by 4 bases and the J gene end by 5 bases; junction bases not matched to a gene: 9.

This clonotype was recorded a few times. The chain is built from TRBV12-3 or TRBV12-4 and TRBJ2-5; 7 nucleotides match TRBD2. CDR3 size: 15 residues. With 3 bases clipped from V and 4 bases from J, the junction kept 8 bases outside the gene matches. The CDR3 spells CASSLTSQGGETQYF. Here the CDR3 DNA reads TGTGCCAGCAGTTTGACTAGCCAGGGTGGAGAGACCCAGTACTTC.

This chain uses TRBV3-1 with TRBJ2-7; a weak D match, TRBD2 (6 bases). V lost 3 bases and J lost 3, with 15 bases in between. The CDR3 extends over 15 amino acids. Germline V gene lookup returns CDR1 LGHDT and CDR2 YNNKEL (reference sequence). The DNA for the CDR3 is TGTGCCAGCAGCCAGTCCTATGGCGGGGTCTACGAGCAGTACTTC. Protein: CASSQSYGGVYEQYF.

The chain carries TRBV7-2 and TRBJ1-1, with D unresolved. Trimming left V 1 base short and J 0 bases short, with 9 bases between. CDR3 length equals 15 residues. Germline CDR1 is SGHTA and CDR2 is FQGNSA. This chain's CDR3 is CASSLEAGLNTEAFF. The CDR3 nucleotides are TGTGCCAGCAGCTTAGAGGCAGGCTTGAACACTGAAGCTTTCTTT.

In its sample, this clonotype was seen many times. This CDR3 reads CSASYLSNQPQHF. The CDR3 DNA is TGCAGTGCTAGTTACCTTAGCAATCAGCCCCAGCATTTT. This sequence joins TRBV20-1 and TRBJ1-5; no definite D call. CDR1 is DFQATT, CDR2 SNEGSKA, per germline (reference sequence). CDR3 length: 13 residues. Trimming shortened V by 3 bases and J by 0 bases, and 6 bases separated the two germline ends.